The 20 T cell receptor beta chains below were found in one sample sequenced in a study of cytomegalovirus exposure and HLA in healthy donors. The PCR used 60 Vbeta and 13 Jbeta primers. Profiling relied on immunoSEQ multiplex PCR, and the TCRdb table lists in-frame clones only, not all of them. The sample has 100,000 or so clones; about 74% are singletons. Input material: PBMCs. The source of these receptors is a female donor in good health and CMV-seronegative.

The CDR3 loop is CASSLVGQGYTF. Here the CDR3 DNA reads TGTGCCAGCAGCTTAGTAGGACAAGGCTACACCTTC. This rearrangement joins TRBV7-2 to TRBJ1-2, with a weak D call TRBD1 (5 bases). The CDR3 sequence is 12 residues long. Per the germline V gene, CDR1 is SGHTA and CDR2 is FQGNSA. V lost 1 base to trimming and J lost 8 bases, with 8 bases between them.

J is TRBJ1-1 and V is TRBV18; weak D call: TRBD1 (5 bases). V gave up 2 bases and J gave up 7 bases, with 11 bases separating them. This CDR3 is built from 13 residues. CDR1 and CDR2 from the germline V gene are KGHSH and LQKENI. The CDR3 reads CASSPAGENEAFF. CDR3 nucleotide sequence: TGTGCCAGCTCACCAGCGGGGGAAAATGAAGCTTTCTTT.

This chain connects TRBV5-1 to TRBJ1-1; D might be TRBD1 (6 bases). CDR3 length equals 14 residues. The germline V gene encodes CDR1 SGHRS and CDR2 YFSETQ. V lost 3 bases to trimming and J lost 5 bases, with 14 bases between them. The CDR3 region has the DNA TGCGCCAGCAGCTCGAACCTACAGGGTACTGAAGCTTTCTTT. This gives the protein CASSSNLQGTEAFF.

In DNA, the CDR3 is TGTGCCAGCAGCAGTCGACAGAACACTGAAGCTTTCTTT. It translates to CASSSRQNTEAFF. The chain has TRBV11-3 and TRBJ1-1, with D uncertain. The CDR3 spans 13 residues. The V and J ends lost 5 bases and 1 base respectively, with 8 bases between them. Germline V CDR1 and CDR2: SGHNT, YENEEA.

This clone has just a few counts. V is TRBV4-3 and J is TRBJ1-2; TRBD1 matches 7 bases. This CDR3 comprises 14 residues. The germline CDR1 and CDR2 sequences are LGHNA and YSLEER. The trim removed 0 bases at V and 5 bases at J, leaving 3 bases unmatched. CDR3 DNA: TGCGCCAGCAGCCAAGAGACAGGGAATTATGGCTACACCTTC. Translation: CASSQETGNYGYTF.

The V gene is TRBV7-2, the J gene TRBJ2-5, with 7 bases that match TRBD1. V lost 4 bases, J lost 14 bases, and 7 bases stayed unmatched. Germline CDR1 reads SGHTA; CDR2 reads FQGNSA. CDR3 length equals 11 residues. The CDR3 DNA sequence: TGTGCCAGCAGCTCCAACAGGGGCCGATACTTC. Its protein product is CASSSNRGRYF.

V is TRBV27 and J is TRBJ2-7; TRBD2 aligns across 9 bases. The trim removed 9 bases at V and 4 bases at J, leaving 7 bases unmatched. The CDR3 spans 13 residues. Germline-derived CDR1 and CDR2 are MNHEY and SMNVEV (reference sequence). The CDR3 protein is CASKSGGTYEQYF. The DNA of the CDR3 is TGTGCCAGTAAAAGCGGGGGGACTTACGAGCAGTACTTC.

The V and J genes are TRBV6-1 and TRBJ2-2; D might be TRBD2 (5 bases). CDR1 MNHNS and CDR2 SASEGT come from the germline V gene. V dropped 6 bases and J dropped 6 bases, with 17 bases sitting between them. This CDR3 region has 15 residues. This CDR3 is CASREDQGMAGELFF. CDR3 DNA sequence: TGTGCCAGCAGGGAGGACCAAGGGATGGCCGGGGAGCTGTTTTTT.

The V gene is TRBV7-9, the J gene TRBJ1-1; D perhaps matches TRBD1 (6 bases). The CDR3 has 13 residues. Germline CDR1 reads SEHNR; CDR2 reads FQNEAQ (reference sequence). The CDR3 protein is CETGTTGNTEAFF. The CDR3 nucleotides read TGTGAAACCGGGACAACGGGGAACACTGAAGCTTTCTTT.

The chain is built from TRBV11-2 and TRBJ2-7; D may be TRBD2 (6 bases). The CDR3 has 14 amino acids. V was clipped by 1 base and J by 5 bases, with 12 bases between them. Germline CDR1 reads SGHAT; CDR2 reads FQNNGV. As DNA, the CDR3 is TGTGCCAGCAGCTTAGTAGGAGGGAACCACGAGCAGTACTTC. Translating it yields CASSLVGGNHEQYF. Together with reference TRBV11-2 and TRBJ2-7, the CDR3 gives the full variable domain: EAGVAQSPRYKIIEKRQSVAFWCNPISGHATLYWYQQILGQGPKLLIQFQNNGVVDDSQLPKDRFSAERLKGVDSTLKIQPAKLEDSAVYLCASSLVGGNHEQYFGPGTRLTVT.

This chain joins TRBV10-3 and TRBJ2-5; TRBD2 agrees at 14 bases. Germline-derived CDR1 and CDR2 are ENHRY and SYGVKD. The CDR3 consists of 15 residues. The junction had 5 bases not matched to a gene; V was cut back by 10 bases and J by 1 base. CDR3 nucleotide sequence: TGTGCCACCCAGGGACTAGCGGGGGCCCAAGAGACCCAGTACTTC. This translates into CATQGLAGAQETQYF.

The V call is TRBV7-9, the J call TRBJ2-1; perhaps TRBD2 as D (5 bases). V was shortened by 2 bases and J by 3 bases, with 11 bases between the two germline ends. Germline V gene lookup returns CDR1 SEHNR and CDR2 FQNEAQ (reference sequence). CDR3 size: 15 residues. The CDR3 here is CASSLSEGNYNEQFF. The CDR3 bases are TGTGCCAGCAGCTTAAGTGAGGGAAACTACAATGAGCAGTTCTTC.

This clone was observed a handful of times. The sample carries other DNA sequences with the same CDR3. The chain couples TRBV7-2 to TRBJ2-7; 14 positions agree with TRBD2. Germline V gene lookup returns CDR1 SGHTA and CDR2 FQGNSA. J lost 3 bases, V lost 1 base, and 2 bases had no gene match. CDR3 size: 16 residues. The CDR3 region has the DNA TGTGCCAGCAGCTTAGAGGGGACTAGCGGGGGCTACGAGCAGTACTTC. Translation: CASSLEGTSGGYEQYF.

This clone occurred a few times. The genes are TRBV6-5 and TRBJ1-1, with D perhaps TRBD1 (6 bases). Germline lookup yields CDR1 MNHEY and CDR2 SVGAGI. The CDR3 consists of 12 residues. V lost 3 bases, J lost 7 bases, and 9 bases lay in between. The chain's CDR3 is CASSYGGGEAFF. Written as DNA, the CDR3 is TGTGCCAGCAGTTATGGGGGCGGTGAAGCTTTCTTT.

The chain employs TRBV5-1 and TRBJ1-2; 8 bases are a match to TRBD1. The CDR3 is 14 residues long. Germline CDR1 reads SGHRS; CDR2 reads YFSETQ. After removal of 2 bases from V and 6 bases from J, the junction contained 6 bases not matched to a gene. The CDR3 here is CASSLVAGGNGYTF. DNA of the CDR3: TGCGCCAGCAGCTTAGTTGCAGGGGGCAATGGCTACACCTTC.

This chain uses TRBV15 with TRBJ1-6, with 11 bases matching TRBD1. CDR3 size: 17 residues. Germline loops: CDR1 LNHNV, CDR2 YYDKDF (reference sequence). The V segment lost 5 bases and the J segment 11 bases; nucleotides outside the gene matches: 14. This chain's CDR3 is CATSGQGAPVSWTPLHF. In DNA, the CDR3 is TGTGCCACCAGCGGACAGGGGGCGCCGGTGTCTTGGACACCCCTCCACTTT. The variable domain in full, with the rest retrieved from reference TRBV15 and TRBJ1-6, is DAMVIQNPRYQVTQFGKPVTLSCSQTLNHNVMYWYQQKSSQAPKLLFHYYDKDFNNEADTPDNFQSRRPNTSFCFLDIRSPGLGDTAMYLCATSGQGAPVSWTPLHFGNGTRLTVT.

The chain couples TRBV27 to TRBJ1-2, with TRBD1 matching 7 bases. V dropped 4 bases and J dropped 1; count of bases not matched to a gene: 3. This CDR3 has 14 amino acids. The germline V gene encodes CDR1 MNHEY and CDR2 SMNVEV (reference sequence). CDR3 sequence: CASSSGQFNYGYTF. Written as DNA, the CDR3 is TGTGCCAGCAGTTCGGGACAGTTTAACTATGGCTACACCTTC.

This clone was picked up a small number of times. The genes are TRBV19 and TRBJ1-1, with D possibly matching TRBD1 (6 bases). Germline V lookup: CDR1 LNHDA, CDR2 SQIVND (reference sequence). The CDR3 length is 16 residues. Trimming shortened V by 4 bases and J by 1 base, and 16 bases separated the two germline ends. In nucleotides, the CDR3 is TGTGCCAGTAGTACCCTAGGGGGACAAGCGAACACTGAAGCTTTCTTT. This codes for CASSTLGGQANTEAFF.

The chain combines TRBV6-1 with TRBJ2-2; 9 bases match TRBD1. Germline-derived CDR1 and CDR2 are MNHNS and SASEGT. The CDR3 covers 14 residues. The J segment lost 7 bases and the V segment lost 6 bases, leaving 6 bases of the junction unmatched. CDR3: CASRPDRGGGELFF. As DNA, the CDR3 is TGTGCCAGCAGGCCGGACAGGGGCGGCGGGGAGCTGTTTTTT.

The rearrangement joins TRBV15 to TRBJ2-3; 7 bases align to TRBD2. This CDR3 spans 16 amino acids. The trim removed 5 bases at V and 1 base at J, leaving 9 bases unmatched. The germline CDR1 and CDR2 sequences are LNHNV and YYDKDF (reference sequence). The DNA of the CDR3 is TGTGCCACCAGCGGGGACTATCAGGGAGGCACAGATACGCAGTATTTT. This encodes CATSGDYQGGTDTQYF.